This T cell receptor (beta chain) was retrieved from a study of blood T cell repertoires in COVID-19. Overall study: The samples span acute and convalescent COVID-19 from the United States, Italy and Spain. PBMCs, B-cell-depleted T cells, or T cells were the source of the cDNA or gDNA that made up the material.

How the authors handled the data: Reference gene primers were amplified, and this amplification served to estimate nucleated cell counts. Assay used: immunoSEQ multiplex PCR; TCRdb lists only in-frame clones, some missing. V and J calls and clone size are given by that table; D and trimming were obtained from the DNA. This table has fewer than 100,000 clones, roughly 80% appearing once. Trimming removed 4 bases at V and 2 bases at J, with 8 bases between. CDR1 SQVTM and CDR2 ANQGSEA come from the germline V gene. This CDR3 has 12 amino acids. The clonotype comes from a woman in her 70s with acute or convalescent COVID-19. V gene TRBV29-1 combines with J gene TRBJ1-1; perhaps TRBD1 as D (5 bases). Sequencing was done on a sample of peripheral blood. The CDR3 bases are TGCAGCGTTGTCAGGGCCAACACTGAAGCTTTCTTT. Its translation: CSVVRANTEAFF.